This entry describes one TCR beta chain. Read sequence stops 3 residues before the CDR3 end, and the germline J gene provides the missing end. CDR3 length: 15 residues. Germline values: CDR1 KGHSH, CDR2 LQKENI. Trimming took off 2 bases at V and 2 bases at J, with 10 bases between the two ends. The sample comes from a study of T cells in women clearing cervical HPV infection. Assay used: immunoSEQ multiplex PCR; TCRdb lists only in-frame clones, some missing. The sample table includes 40,000 to 55,000 clones. The sample comprised blood buffy coat. The chain recombines TRBV18 with TRBJ1-5; no reliable D call. The receptor was isolated from a woman between 18 and 70 years old with a cervical HPV16 infection that either progressed to CIN3+ or cleared (not recorded which). The sequenced CDR3 bases are TGTGCCAGCTCACCAGTGAATGCGGGCAATCAGCCC. Its translation: CASSPVNAGNQP. The full CDR3 sequence reads CASSPVNAGNQPQHF.